These T cell receptor beta chains were read from a single sample in a study of blood T cells in healthy people across ages. A single record per CDR3 protein comes from TCRdb applying MiXCR to the 5' RACE reads. This repertoire shows around 800,000 distinct CDR3 sequences, under 80% found once; its top ten account for 28%. Sequencing used blood. These receptors were obtained from a man younger than 40 in good health. The CDR3 runs from the conserved cysteine through the conserved F or W. A D gene is named only where the DNA matches it firmly. Clone sizes are given selectively: once, few, many, or a class where the clone is expanded.

V: TRBV20-1; length: 12; size: -; J: TRBJ2-7; D: -; CDR3: CSAFPREYEQYF; DNA: TGCAGTGCTTTCCCCAGGGAGTACGAGCAGTACTTC
V: TRBV6-6; length: 16; size: -; J: TRBJ1-2; D: -; CDR3: CASSLGGTLINYGYTF; DNA: TGTGCCAGCAGTTTGGGGGGGACTCTGATTAACTATGGCTACACCTTC
V: TRBV20-1; length: 15; size: -; J: TRBJ2-7; D: TRBD2; CDR3: CSARDIERGLYEQYF; DNA: TGCAGTGCTAGAGATATAGAGCGGGGGTTGTACGAGCAGTACTTC
V: TRBV2; length: 14; size: few; J: TRBJ1-5; D: -; CDR3: CASSERLQGQPQHF; DNA: TGTGCCAGCAGTGAGCGTCTTCAGGGGCAGCCCCAGCATTTT
V: TRBV20-1; length: 14; size: -; J: TRBJ2-4; D: TRBD2; CDR3: CSAQLARNKNIQYF; DNA: TGCAGTGCTCAACTAGCGAGGAACAAAAACATTCAGTACTTC
V: TRBV20-1; length: 14; size: many; J: TRBJ2-7; D: TRBD1; CDR3: CSAPQATGIYEQYF; DNA: TGCAGTGCTCCTCAAGCGACAGGGATCTACGAGCAGTACTTC
V: TRBV7-9; length: 12; size: -; J: TRBJ1-4; D: -; CDR3: CASSLGAEKLFF; DNA: TGTGCCAGCAGCTTAGGAGCTGAAAAACTGTTTTTT
V: TRBV7-2; length: 14; size: -; J: TRBJ1-2; D: -; CDR3: CASSPLREVYGYTF; DNA: TGTGCCAGCAGCCCCCTCAGGGAGGTCTATGGCTACACCTTC
V: TRBV12-3/TRBV12-4; length: 15; size: -; J: TRBJ2-5; D: -; CDR3: CASSFAGAVWETQYF; DNA: TGTGCCAGCAGTTTTGCGGGGGCGGTTTGGGAGACCCAGTACTTC
V: TRBV4-3; length: 15; size: -; J: TRBJ2-7; D: TRBD1; CDR3: CASSWATGDGDEQYF; DNA: TGCGCCAGCAGTTGGGCGACAGGGGACGGGGACGAGCAGTACTTC
V: TRBV29-1; length: 16; size: -; J: TRBJ2-6; D: TRBD1; CDR3: CSLGQGTRSGANVLTF; DNA: TGCAGCCTCGGACAGGGGACCCGCTCTGGGGCCAACGTCCTGACTTTC